This TCR beta chain was identified during a study of OX40 agonist ivuxolimab in advanced cancers. Study-level information: Anti-PD-1, anti-PD-L1 or anti-CTLA-4 therapy given earlier was allowed, and over 35% had some.

As to this clone: Its antigen is not identified.

TCRdb's table, derived via immunoSEQ multiplex PCR, lists solely in-frame clones and lacks some. The sample carries about 62,000 clones, approximately 80% recorded once. Study-level points and caveats: Partial responders receiving 0.1-3.0 mg/kg showed among the lowest clonal expansion.

If patients had autoimmune disease history or systemic immunosuppression, they were excluded. Blood samples were obtained at baseline, cycle 4 day 1, and cycle 7 day 1. This sequence originates from an adult with an advanced solid tumor such as melanoma, head and neck, liver or kidney cancer. Specimen: CD4+ or CD8+ T cells sorted from blood, collected in a trial of the OX40 agonist ivuxolimab.

CDR3 nucleotides: TGTGCCACCAGCAGAGGAGGGCAGGGGGAAGAGCAGTACGTC. It specifies CATSRGGQGEEQYV. The chain carries TRBV15 and TRBJ2-7; 7 nucleotides line up with TRBD1. CDR3 size: 14 residues. Germline CDR1 and CDR2: LNHNV and YYDKDF (reference sequence). V gave up 1 base and J gave up 7 bases; unmatched junction bases: 7.